The clone carrying this T cell receptor beta chain was picked up many times. Its specificity is unknown. Sorted cell numbers of about 17,000 to 1,000,000, with 10%, 30% or 50% RNA, served as input for naive CD8 libraries. A CD8+CD4-CCR7+CD45RA+ phenotype served as the sorting definition for naive CD8 T cells. This entry is derived from a study of molecular identifiers for immune sequencing clone quantification. The CDR3 runs to 14 residues. Unmatched junction bases numbered 3, after V lost 4 bases and J lost 4 bases. Looked up from germline, CDR1 is LNHDA and CDR2 is SQIVND (reference sequence). Methods described previously, with TCR primers listed, were used for bulk TCR libraries. TCRdb processed the PCR reads anew with MiXCR; each CDR3 protein has one entry. The sample yields just under 650,000 distinct CDR3 sequences, less than 20% seen once. Study-level results: Effector cells kept over 99% of their molecules in clones above 20 RNA copies, while naive cells kept under 1% there.

The chain is built from TRBV19 and TRBJ2-3, with 9 bases aligning to TRBD2. Sequencing was performed on naive CD8+ T cells from blood, with Jurkat cell RNA spiked in. As for subset: FACS-sorted CD8+CD4-CCR7+CD45RA+ naive T cells. The clonotype originates from a human donor in good health. Some libraries in this study had Jurkat cell RNA spiked in. The CDR3 nucleotides read TGTGCCAGTAGTACCGAGCGGGGGGCAGATACGCAGTATTTT. Its translation: CASSTERGADTQYF.